These 21 T cell receptor beta chains came from one sample sequenced in a study of cytomegalovirus exposure and HLA in healthy donors. PCR employed 60 Vbeta and 13 Jbeta primers. Libraries were prepared by immunoSEQ multiplex PCR; TCRdb keeps only in-frame clonotypes and omits some of them. The sample includes roughly 120,000 clones, about three fifths of them seen just once. The sample taken for sequencing was PBMCs. The receptors here all came from a man in his forties or fifties in good health and CMV-seropositive.

The V gene is TRBV9, the J gene TRBJ1-3, with a tentative D call TRBD1 (6 bases). CDR1 and CDR2 (germline): SGDLS, YYNGEE. V lost 2 bases and J lost 9, with 18 bases in between. The CDR3 is 15 residues long. CDR3 sequence: CASSVLTGIGGTIYF. CDR3 DNA sequence: TGTGCCAGCAGCGTCCTAACCGGCATAGGGGGCACCATATATTTT.

CDR3: CASSGQMNTEAFF. CDR3 DNA: TGCGCCAGCAGTGGGCAGATGAACACTGAAGCTTTCTTT. The chain uses TRBV5-1 and TRBJ1-1; D is uncertain. V was shortened by 5 bases and J by 0 bases, with 8 bases between the two germline ends. CDR1 and CDR2 (germline): SGHRS, YFSETQ. The CDR3 has 13 residues.

The V and J genes are TRBV9 and TRBJ1-4; 8 bases agree with TRBD1. CDR3 length: 16 amino acids. The trim removed 3 bases at V and 2 bases at J, leaving 6 bases unmatched. Germline assignment: CDR1 SGDLS and CDR2 YYNGEE. CDR3 nucleotide sequence: TGTGCCAGCAGCGGTGGACAGGGAGGCACTAATGAAAAACTGTTTTTT. Residues: CASSGGQGGTNEKLFF.

This clone was observed a few times. J is TRBJ1-2 and V is TRBV29-1, with 10 nucleotides matching TRBD1. This CDR3 has 14 amino acids. Germline V gives CDR1 SQVTM, CDR2 ANQGSEA. V lost 6 bases and J lost 8; bases outside the gene matches: 12. The CDR3 nucleotides are TGCAGCGTCAGAACGGGACAGGGGTTCGGGGGCTACACCTTC. This translates into CSVRTGQGFGGYTF.

This clone turned up a few times. CDR3 sequence (DNA): TGTGCCAGCTCACCAGTCCCGAACTATGGCTACACCTTC. It yields the protein CASSPVPNYGYTF. The rearrangement links TRBV18 to TRBJ1-2; D not resolved. The V gene lost 2 bases and the J gene lost 2 bases, with 6 bases spanning the gap. The CDR3 has 13 residues. CDR1 is KGHSH, CDR2 LQKENI, per germline.

The chain employs TRBV2 and TRBJ2-6, with 11 bases that match TRBD1. The CDR3 runs to 17 residues. Germline trimming cut 7 bases from V and 2 bases from J; bases unmatched to any gene: 7. The germline gives CDR1 SNHLY, CDR2 FYNNEI. The CDR3 nucleotides read TGTGCCAGCATAGTAAGGGACAGGGGGACTGGGGCCAACGTCCTGACTTTC. Translating it yields CASIVRDRGTGANVLTF.

The rearrangement uses TRBV10-2 and TRBJ1-1; D call uncertain. CDR3 length: 14 residues. From germline, CDR1 is WSHSY and CDR2 SAAADI. The V gene lost 2 bases and the J gene lost 1 base, with 8 bases spanning the gap. This CDR3 reads CASSEMAENTEAFF. CDR3 sequence (DNA): TGCGCCAGCAGTGAGATGGCAGAGAACACTGAAGCTTTCTTT.

The chain couples TRBV28 to TRBJ1-2; possible D gene TRBD1, 6 bases. There are 13 residues in the CDR3. CDR1 and CDR2 (germline): MDHEN, SYDVKM. The germline V and J ends were trimmed by 4 bases and 5 bases, with 11 bases remaining between them. CDR3 sequence: CASSSGTLYGYTF. CDR3 DNA sequence: TGTGCCAGCAGTTCAGGGACACTTTATGGCTACACCTTC.

The rearrangement links TRBV7-2 to TRBJ2-5; D may be TRBD2 (5 bases). The CDR3 loop spans 13 amino acids. Germline assignment: CDR1 SGHTA and CDR2 FQGNSA. V shed 4 bases and J shed 3 bases, with 9 bases lying between them. CDR3 sequence: CASSSWEKETQYF. The CDR3 DNA follows: TGTGCCAGCAGCTCCTGGGAGAAAGAGACCCAGTACTTC.

The V call is TRBV19, the J call TRBJ1-5; no firm D call. CDR1 is LNHDA, CDR2 SQIVND, per germline (reference sequence). The V and J ends lost 0 bases and 6 bases respectively, with 9 bases between them. The CDR3 sequence is 14 residues long. CDR3 sequence reads: CASSIDPFFQPQHF. CDR3 bases: TGTGCCAGTAGTATAGATCCCTTTTTTCAGCCCCAGCATTTT.

The chain links TRBV18 to TRBJ2-3, with TRBD2 matching 9 bases. CDR1 and CDR2 (germline): KGHSH, LQKENI. V was pared by 1 base and J by 3 bases, with 5 bases of the junction left unmatched. The CDR3 contains 16 residues. This CDR3 reads CASSPLRGRATDTQYF. The CDR3, as DNA: TGTGCCAGCTCACCACTTCGCGGGAGGGCTACAGATACGCAGTATTTT. Together with reference TRBV18 and TRBJ2-3, the CDR3 gives the full variable domain: NAGVMQNPRHLVRRRGQEARLRCSPMKGHSHVYWYRQLPEEGLKFMVYLQKENIIDESGMPKERFSAEFPKEGPSILRIQQVVRGDSAAYFCASSPLRGRATDTQYFGPGTRLTVL.

This sequence joins TRBV6-6 and TRBJ2-7; tentatively, D is TRBD2 (6 bases). This CDR3 is 14 amino acids long. The germline V gene encodes CDR1 MNHNY and CDR2 SVGAGI (reference sequence). V gave up 4 bases and J gave up 3 bases, with 13 bases separating them. This CDR3 reads CASSSPGVRYEQYF. In DNA form, the CDR3 reads TGTGCCAGCAGTTCTCCGGGGGTGCGCTACGAGCAGTACTTC.

V usage is TRBV5-1 and J usage is TRBJ2-1; D might be TRBD2 (5 bases). V lost 0 bases to trimming and J lost 1 base, with 8 bases between them. The CDR3 length is 15 residues. Germline lookup yields CDR1 SGHRS and CDR2 YFSETQ. The CDR3 loop reads CASSLGGSSYNEQFF. CDR3 bases: TGCGCCAGCAGCTTGGGAGGGAGTTCCTACAATGAGCAGTTCTTC.

This chain connects TRBV28 to TRBJ1-4; 8 bases are a match to TRBD1. CDR3 length equals 15 residues. Germline-derived CDR1 and CDR2 are MDHEN and SYDVKM. V shed 1 base and J 10 bases; nucleotides not matched to a gene: 8. CDR3 nucleotide sequence: TGTGCCAGCAGTTTATCGACAGGGGACGGGGGAAAACTGTTTTTT. This gives the protein CASSLSTGDGGKLFF.

This clone has a single count. The chain joins TRBV10-3 to TRBJ1-5; D possibly corresponds to TRBD1 (6 bases). V lost 0 bases, J lost 2 bases, and 8 bases lay in between. The CDR3 totals 15 residues. The germline gives CDR1 ENHRY, CDR2 SYGVKD. The CDR3: CAISESSGGNQPQHF. In DNA, the CDR3 is TGTGCCATCAGTGAGTCGTCAGGGGGCAATCAGCCCCAGCATTTT.

The chain joins TRBV14 to TRBJ2-1, with D tentatively TRBD2 (7 bases). CDR1 and CDR2 from the germline V gene are SGHDN and FVKESK. CDR3 length: 15 residues. The ends were cut back, 4 bases at V and 3 bases at J, with 13 bases in the middle. The CDR3 sequence: CASSPTAGHYNEQFF. For the CDR3, the DNA is TGTGCCAGCAGCCCAACAGCGGGACACTACAATGAGCAGTTCTTC.

This clone came up a few times. V and J are TRBV6-4 and TRBJ2-3; 11 bases are a match to TRBD2. Germline V lookup: CDR1 MRHNA, CDR2 SNTAGT. V was pared by 6 bases and J by 7 bases, with 6 bases of the junction left unmatched. This CDR3 contains 14 residues. CDR3 in DNA: TGTGCCAGCAGATCGACTAGCGGGGCGTATACGCAGTATTTT. It yields the protein CASRSTSGAYTQYF.

The chain carries TRBV4-2 and TRBJ2-1, with 11 bases lining up with TRBD1. The CDR3 spans 15 residues. Germline V gives CDR1 LGHNA, CDR2 YNFKEQ. V lost 4 bases to trimming and J lost 7 bases; unmatched junction nucleotides: 6. The CDR3 nucleotides are TGTGCCAGCAGCCCGGGACAGGGGGGAATGAATGAGCAGTTCTTC. This translates into CASSPGQGGMNEQFF.

The rearrangement uses TRBV10-1 and TRBJ2-1; TRBD2 might be the D (5 bases). Germline lookup yields CDR1 WNHNN and CDR2 SYGVQD (reference sequence). This CDR3 region has 15 residues. Deletions cut 0 bases from V and 3 bases from J, with 9 bases between. CDR3 region: CASSESTAGYNEQFF. The CDR3 nucleotides are TGCGCCAGCAGTGAGTCTACCGCGGGCTACAATGAGCAGTTCTTC.

The genes are TRBV7-3 and TRBJ1-5, with 9 positions matching TRBD1. This CDR3 spans 13 amino acids. J gave up 5 bases and V 5 bases, and 1 base lay outside the gene matches. Germline V gives CDR1 SGHTA, CDR2 FQGTGA. This CDR3 is CASSRDRDQPQHF. As DNA, the CDR3 is TGTGCCAGCAGCAGGGACAGGGATCAGCCCCAGCATTTT.

This chain links TRBV19 with TRBJ2-1, with TRBD2 matching 12 bases. CDR3 length: 17 residues. J gave up 0 bases and V 3 bases, and 3 bases lay outside the gene matches. Germline lookup yields CDR1 LNHDA and CDR2 SQIVND (reference sequence). CDR3 in amino acids: CASSMGLAGSSYNEQFF. The CDR3 nucleotides read TGTGCCAGTAGTATGGGACTAGCGGGTAGCTCCTACAATGAGCAGTTCTTC.